The rows below give T cell receptor beta chains drawn from one sample of a study of shared clonotypes between healthy human individuals. This table comes from immunoSEQ multiplex PCR, and its TCRdb copy is limited to in-frame clones, with some not included. This sample has roughly 520,000 clones, with about 96% found just once. Sequences were obtained from naive CD4+ T cells sorted from blood. The receptor source for this set is a woman aged 30 to 39 in good health. Each CDR3 is given with its conserved first and last residue. Each record gives: V gene, clone size, D gene, J gene, CDR3 DNA, CDR3 protein. The D gene is left open where the match is weak. The size field is filled for only some rows; it gives once, few, many or a size class.

v_call: TRBV5-6; clone_size: NA; d_call: TRBD2; j_call: TRBJ2-5; cdr3_nt: TGTGCCAGCACGTACGGGAGGCCCCAGGAGACCCAGTACTTC; cdr3_aa: CASTYGRPQETQYF
v_call: TRBV14; clone_size: NA; d_call: NA; j_call: TRBJ2-4; cdr3_nt: TGTGCCAGCAGCCAAGGACAGACTCTAGCCAAAAACATTCAGTACTTC; cdr3_aa: CASSQGQTLAKNIQYF
v_call: TRBV28; clone_size: NA; d_call: NA; j_call: TRBJ2-1; cdr3_nt: TGTGCCAGCAGTTGGGGGCGAGTAGTAAGGTTCTTC; cdr3_aa: CASSWGRVVRFF
v_call: TRBV5-1; clone_size: NA; d_call: NA; j_call: TRBJ2-2; cdr3_nt: TGCGCCAGCAGCTTGGCGTTGGTTGCGGGCGTTACCGGGGAGCTGTTTTTT; cdr3_aa: CASSLALVAGVTGELFF
v_call: TRBV15; clone_size: NA; d_call: NA; j_call: TRBJ1-3; cdr3_nt: TGTGCCACCAGCAGAGATGCGCAGCCCCCGGGCACCATATATTTT; cdr3_aa: CATSRDAQPPGTIYF
v_call: TRBV5-4; clone_size: NA; d_call: NA; j_call: TRBJ1-2; cdr3_nt: TGTGCCAGCAGCGGGGGTGGGGACCCCAAAGGCTATGGCTACACCTTC; cdr3_aa: CASSGGGDPKGYGYTF
v_call: TRBV28; clone_size: NA; d_call: TRBD1; j_call: TRBJ2-5; cdr3_nt: TGTGCCAGCACCCCAGGGACAGAAGAGACCCAGTACTTC; cdr3_aa: CASTPGTEETQYF
v_call: TRBV15; clone_size: few; d_call: NA; j_call: TRBJ1-5; cdr3_nt: TGTGCCACCAGCAGAGATATGGGCGGCAATCAGCCCCAGCATTTT; cdr3_aa: CATSRDMGGNQPQHF
v_call: TRBV21-1; clone_size: few; d_call: NA; j_call: TRBJ1-1; cdr3_nt: TGTGCCAGCAGCATAGACAGGGGCAACACTGAAGCTTTCTTT; cdr3_aa: CASSIDRGNTEAFF
v_call: TRBV5-1; clone_size: NA; d_call: NA; j_call: TRBJ1-2; cdr3_nt: TGCGCCAGCAGCCCTTCGGACTATGGCTACACCTTC; cdr3_aa: CASSPSDYGYTF
v_call: TRBV28; clone_size: NA; d_call: TRBD1; j_call: TRBJ1-1; cdr3_nt: TGTGCCAGCAGCCTCGGACAGGGGAACACTGAAGCTTTCTTT; cdr3_aa: CASSLGQGNTEAFF
v_call: TRBV29-1; clone_size: NA; d_call: TRBD1; j_call: TRBJ1-1; cdr3_nt: TGCAGCGTTGACCGCCAGGGGGCGAACACTGAAGCTTTCTTT; cdr3_aa: CSVDRQGANTEAFF
v_call: TRBV10-1; clone_size: NA; d_call: NA; j_call: TRBJ2-3; cdr3_nt: TGCGCCAGCAGTGAGACGGGAGATACGCAGTATTTT; cdr3_aa: CASSETGDTQYF
v_call: TRBV5-5; clone_size: NA; d_call: TRBD1; j_call: TRBJ1-2; cdr3_nt: TGTGCCAGCAGCCAGGGACAGAACTATGGCTACACCTTC; cdr3_aa: CASSQGQNYGYTF
v_call: TRBV7-9; clone_size: NA; d_call: NA; j_call: TRBJ2-3; cdr3_nt: TGTGCCAGCAGCTGGGCCCTGTGGGATACGCAGTATTTT; cdr3_aa: CASSWALWDTQYF
v_call: TRBV11-2; clone_size: NA; d_call: TRBD1; j_call: TRBJ2-7; cdr3_nt: TGTGCCAGCAGCTTTGGGACAGGGTCCCCCTACGAGCAGTACTTC; cdr3_aa: CASSFGTGSPYEQYF
v_call: TRBV19; clone_size: NA; d_call: TRBD1; j_call: TRBJ1-5; cdr3_nt: TGTGCCTCATCCAGGCGGGACAGGGATAGCAATCAGCCCCAGCATTTT; cdr3_aa: CASSRRDRDSNQPQHF
v_call: TRBV7-3; clone_size: once; d_call: NA; j_call: TRBJ2-7; cdr3_nt: TGTGCCAGCAGCTTTACGGGGCAGGGAACCTACGAGCAGTACTTC; cdr3_aa: CASSFTGQGTYEQYF
v_call: TRBV19; clone_size: NA; d_call: NA; j_call: TRBJ2-7; cdr3_nt: TGTGCCAGTAGTACCACCGGGACATACTACGAGCAGTACTTC; cdr3_aa: CASSTTGTYYEQYF
v_call: TRBV6-1; clone_size: NA; d_call: NA; j_call: TRBJ1-4; cdr3_nt: TGTGCCAGCAGTGAATTGGGGCAGCAAAATGAAAAACTGTTTTTT; cdr3_aa: CASSELGQQNEKLFF
v_call: TRBV5-4; clone_size: NA; d_call: TRBD1; j_call: TRBJ1-1; cdr3_nt: TGTGCCAGCAGCTTGGGAGGGACAGGGGGTCCTATGAACACTGAAGCTTTCTTT; cdr3_aa: CASSLGGTGGPMNTEAFF
v_call: TRBV28; clone_size: NA; d_call: TRBD2; j_call: TRBJ2-2; cdr3_nt: TGTGCCAGCAGCCCCCCCGGGAGGACGAACACCGGGGAGCTGTTTTTT; cdr3_aa: CASSPPGRTNTGELFF
v_call: TRBV7-2; clone_size: NA; d_call: NA; j_call: TRBJ2-7; cdr3_nt: TGTGCCAGCAGCTGGAATAGCGGCCAGGCCAGCGAGCAGTACTTC; cdr3_aa: CASSWNSGQASEQYF
v_call: TRBV29-1; clone_size: NA; d_call: NA; j_call: TRBJ2-7; cdr3_nt: TGCAGCGTTGAAGGGGGGACCCACGAGCAGTACTTC; cdr3_aa: CSVEGGTHEQYF
v_call: TRBV7-2; clone_size: NA; d_call: NA; j_call: TRBJ1-5; cdr3_nt: TGTGCCAGCAGCCTCCGGGCTTCTAATCAGCCCCAGCATTTT; cdr3_aa: CASSLRASNQPQHF
v_call: TRBV11-3; clone_size: NA; d_call: NA; j_call: TRBJ2-1; cdr3_nt: TGTGCCAGCAGCCGGACAAGCTCCTACAATGAGCAGTTCTTC; cdr3_aa: CASSRTSSYNEQFF
v_call: TRBV5-1; clone_size: NA; d_call: NA; j_call: TRBJ2-5; cdr3_nt: TGCGCCAGCAGCTTGGCCGGGTGGGGTAGCCGGGAGACCCAGTACTTC; cdr3_aa: CASSLAGWGSRETQYF
v_call: TRBV5-1; clone_size: once; d_call: NA; j_call: TRBJ1-2; cdr3_nt: TGCGCCAGCAGCTTGGGGGCCGACTATGGCTACACCTTC; cdr3_aa: CASSLGADYGYTF
v_call: TRBV2; clone_size: NA; d_call: TRBD2; j_call: TRBJ2-5; cdr3_nt: TGTGCCAGCAGTGTGAGGCAGGGATCAATTCTAGCGGGGCAAGAGACCCAGTACTTC; cdr3_aa: CASSVRQGSILAGQETQYF
v_call: TRBV2; clone_size: NA; d_call: NA; j_call: TRBJ2-1; cdr3_nt: TGTGCCAGCAGTGAAGCCCCAGGGGAGAGCTATGCGCGGTTCTTC; cdr3_aa: CASSEAPGESYARFF
v_call: TRBV5-1; clone_size: NA; d_call: TRBD1; j_call: TRBJ1-1; cdr3_nt: TGCGCCAGCAGCTCGGACAGGGGACCCTTTACCCTCAGGAACACTGAAGCTTTCTTT; cdr3_aa: CASSSDRGPFTLRNTEAFF
v_call: TRBV4-2; clone_size: NA; d_call: NA; j_call: TRBJ2-2; cdr3_nt: TGTGCCAGCAGCCAAGGAGGCGGGACGAACACCGGGGAGCTGTTTTTT; cdr3_aa: CASSQGGGTNTGELFF
v_call: TRBV5-1; clone_size: once; d_call: NA; j_call: TRBJ1-4; cdr3_nt: TGCGCCAGCAGCGGGACAACTAATGAAAAACTGTTTTTT; cdr3_aa: CASSGTTNEKLFF
v_call: TRBV7-9; clone_size: NA; d_call: TRBD1; j_call: TRBJ2-2; cdr3_nt: TGTGCCAGCAGCTTAGTTTCCCAGCAGGGGGTCGATTTT; cdr3_aa: CASSLVSQQGVDF
v_call: TRBV28; clone_size: NA; d_call: NA; j_call: TRBJ1-4; cdr3_nt: TGTGCCAGCAGTTTATTCGGACAAAAACTGTTTTTT; cdr3_aa: CASSLFGQKLFF
v_call: TRBV28; clone_size: NA; d_call: NA; j_call: TRBJ2-7; cdr3_nt: TGTGCCAGCAGTTTACCAAGGACGTACGAGCAGTACTTC; cdr3_aa: CASSLPRTYEQYF
v_call: TRBV9; clone_size: NA; d_call: TRBD2; j_call: TRBJ2-3; cdr3_nt: TGTGCCAGCAGCCCCTCAGCGGGAACTCCACTTACCACAGATACGCAGTATTTT; cdr3_aa: CASSPSAGTPLTTDTQYF
v_call: TRBV25-1; clone_size: NA; d_call: NA; j_call: TRBJ1-1; cdr3_nt: TGTGCCAGCAGTAAGGCCAACATGAACACTGAAGCTTTCTTT; cdr3_aa: CASSKANMNTEAFF
v_call: TRBV27; clone_size: NA; d_call: TRBD2; j_call: TRBJ2-3; cdr3_nt: TGTGCCAGCAGTAGGGCGACTAGCGGGAGGAGCACAGATACGCAGTATTTT; cdr3_aa: CASSRATSGRSTDTQYF
v_call: TRBV5-4; clone_size: NA; d_call: TRBD2; j_call: TRBJ2-7; cdr3_nt: TGTGCCAGCAGCTTGGCAAGCGGGAGGGCCGAGCAGTACTTC; cdr3_aa: CASSLASGRAEQYF